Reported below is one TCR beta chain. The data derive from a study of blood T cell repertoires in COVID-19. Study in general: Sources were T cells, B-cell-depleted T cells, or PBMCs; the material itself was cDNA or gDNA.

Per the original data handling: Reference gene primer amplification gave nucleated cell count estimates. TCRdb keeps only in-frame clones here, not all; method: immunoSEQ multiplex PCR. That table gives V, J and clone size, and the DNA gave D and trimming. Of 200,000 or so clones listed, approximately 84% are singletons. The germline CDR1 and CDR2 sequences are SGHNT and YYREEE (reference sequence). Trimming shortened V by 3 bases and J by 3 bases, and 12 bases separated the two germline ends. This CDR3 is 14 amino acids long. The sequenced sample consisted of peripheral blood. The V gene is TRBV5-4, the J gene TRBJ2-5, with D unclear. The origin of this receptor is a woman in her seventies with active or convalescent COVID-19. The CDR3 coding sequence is TGTGCCAGCAGCTCTATGATTGGTAAAGAGACCCAGTACTTC. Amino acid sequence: CASSSMIGKETQYF. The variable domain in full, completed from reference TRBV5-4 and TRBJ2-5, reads ETGVTQSPTHLIKTRGQQVTLRCSSQSGHNTVSWYQQALGQGPQFIFQYYREEENGRGNFPPRFSGLQFPNYSSELNVNALELDDSALYLCASSSMIGKETQYFGPGTRLLVL.